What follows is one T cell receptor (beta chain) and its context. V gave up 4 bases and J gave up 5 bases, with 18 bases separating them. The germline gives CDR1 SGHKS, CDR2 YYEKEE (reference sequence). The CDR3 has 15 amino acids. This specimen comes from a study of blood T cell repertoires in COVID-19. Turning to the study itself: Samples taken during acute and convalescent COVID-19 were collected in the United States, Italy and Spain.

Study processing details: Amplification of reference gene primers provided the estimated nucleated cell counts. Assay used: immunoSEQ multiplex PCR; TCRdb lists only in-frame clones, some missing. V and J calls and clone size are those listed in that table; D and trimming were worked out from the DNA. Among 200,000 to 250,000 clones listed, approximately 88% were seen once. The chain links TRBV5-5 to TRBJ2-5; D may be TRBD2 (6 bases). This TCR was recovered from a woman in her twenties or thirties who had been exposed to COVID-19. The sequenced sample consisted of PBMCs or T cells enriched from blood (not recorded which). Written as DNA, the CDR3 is TGTGCCAGCAGCCCACCATACGGGGGTCGGGAGACCCAGTACTTC. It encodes CASSPPYGGRETQYF.